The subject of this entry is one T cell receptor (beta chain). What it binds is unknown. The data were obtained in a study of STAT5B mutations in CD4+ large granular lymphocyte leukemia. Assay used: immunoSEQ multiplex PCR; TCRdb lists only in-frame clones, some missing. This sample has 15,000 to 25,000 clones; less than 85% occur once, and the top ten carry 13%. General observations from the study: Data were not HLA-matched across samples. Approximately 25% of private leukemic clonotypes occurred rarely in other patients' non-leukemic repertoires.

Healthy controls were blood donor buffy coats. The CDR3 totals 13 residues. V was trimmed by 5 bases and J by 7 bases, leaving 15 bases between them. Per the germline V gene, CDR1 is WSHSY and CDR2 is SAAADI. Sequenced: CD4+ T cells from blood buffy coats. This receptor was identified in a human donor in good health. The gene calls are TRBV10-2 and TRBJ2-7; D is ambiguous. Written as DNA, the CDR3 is TGCGCCAGCAGTCCCGGGCCCCCCGGGGAGCAGTACTTC. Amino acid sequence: CASSPGPPGEQYF.